A selection of T cell receptor beta chains follows, all from one sample in a study of blood T cell repertoires in COVID-19. TCRdb's copy holds only in-frame clones and misses some; the assay was immunoSEQ multiplex PCR. The data contain 120,000 to 150,000 clones, about 91% of them singletons. The sample was peripheral blood. These receptors were collected from a human donor in a cohort sampled during active COVID-19. The CDR3 runs from the conserved cysteine through the conserved F or W. The D gene is left open where the match is weak. Clone size is shown for a subset of rows, as once, few, many or a class of expanded clone.

clone size: NA; D gene: NA; J gene: TRBJ2-7; V gene: TRBV27; CDR3 protein: CASRPLWIGTHRGRGEQYF; CDR3 DNA: TGTGCCAGCAGACCTCTATGGATTGGTACCCACCGCGGGCGGGGCGAGCAGTACTTC
clone size: few; D gene: NA; J gene: TRBJ2-3; V gene: TRBV11-3; CDR3 protein: CASSLSVTDTQYF; CDR3 DNA: TGTGCCAGCAGCTTATCAGTAACAGATACGCAGTATTTT
clone size: NA; D gene: TRBD2; J gene: TRBJ2-3; V gene: TRBV11-2; CDR3 protein: CASSFQAGISTDTQYF; CDR3 DNA: TGTGCCAGCAGCTTCCAAGCGGGGATATCCACAGATACGCAGTATTTT
clone size: NA; D gene: NA; J gene: TRBJ2-7; V gene: TRBV4-2; CDR3 protein: CASSQEGRHAEGAGEQYF; CDR3 DNA: TGTGCCAGCAGCCAAGAGGGGCGGCACGCGGAGGGGGCAGGGGAGCAGTACTTC
clone size: NA; D gene: TRBD1; J gene: TRBJ1-6; V gene: TRBV2; CDR3 protein: CASSVRDSRSYNSPLHF; CDR3 DNA: TGTGCCAGCAGTGTCCGGGACAGTCGCTCCTATAATTCACCCCTCCACTTT
clone size: NA; D gene: TRBD2; J gene: TRBJ2-5; V gene: TRBV9; CDR3 protein: CASSVGKRGTLTNQYF; CDR3 DNA: TGTGCCAGCAGCGTAGGCAAGCGGGGGACTCTAACGAACCAGTACTTC
clone size: NA; D gene: TRBD1; J gene: TRBJ2-7; V gene: TRBV19; CDR3 protein: CASSIWTGSYEQYF; CDR3 DNA: TGTGCCAGTAGTATCTGGACAGGGTCCTACGAGCAGTACTTC
clone size: NA; D gene: NA; J gene: TRBJ2-5; V gene: TRBV12-3/TRBV12-4; CDR3 protein: CASSVQGGETQYF; CDR3 DNA: TGTGCCAGCAGTGTACAGGGTGGGGAGACCCAGTACTTC
clone size: NA; D gene: NA; J gene: TRBJ1-1; V gene: TRBV9; CDR3 protein: CASSVGQVNTEAFF; CDR3 DNA: TGTGCCAGCAGCGTAGGACAGGTTAACACTGAAGCTTTCTTT
clone size: NA; D gene: NA; J gene: TRBJ2-1; V gene: TRBV7-2; CDR3 protein: CASSPTVSAYYEQFF; CDR3 DNA: TGTGCCAGCAGCCCAACAGTTTCGGCTTACTATGAGCAGTTCTTC
clone size: NA; D gene: NA; J gene: TRBJ2-7; V gene: TRBV11-3; CDR3 protein: CASSRGRGSSYEQYF; CDR3 DNA: TGTGCCAGCAGTCGGGGACGGGGGAGCTCCTACGAGCAGTACTTC
clone size: NA; D gene: NA; J gene: TRBJ2-2; V gene: TRBV25-1; CDR3 protein: CASSGGEDTGELFF; CDR3 DNA: TGTGCCAGCAGTGGGGGGGAGGACACCGGGGAGCTGTTTTTT
clone size: NA; D gene: TRBD2; J gene: TRBJ2-2; V gene: TRBV7-2; CDR3 protein: CASSLGWVAGITGELFF; CDR3 DNA: TGTGCCAGCAGCTTAGGCTGGGTAGCGGGAATCACCGGGGAGCTGTTTTTT
clone size: NA; D gene: TRBD1; J gene: TRBJ2-3; V gene: TRBV24-1; CDR3 protein: CATSPGTGVADTQYF; CDR3 DNA: TGTGCCACCAGCCCCGGGACAGGGGTCGCAGATACGCAGTATTTT
clone size: NA; D gene: NA; J gene: TRBJ2-5; V gene: TRBV7-2; CDR3 protein: CASSLGLAETQYF; CDR3 DNA: TGTGCCAGCAGCTTAGGGCTAGCTGAGACCCAGTACTTC
clone size: NA; D gene: TRBD1; J gene: TRBJ2-5; V gene: TRBV7-6; CDR3 protein: CASSLEAGGAEETQYF; CDR3 DNA: TGTGCCAGCAGCTTAGAAGCAGGGGGCGCCGAAGAGACCCAGTACTTC
clone size: NA; D gene: NA; J gene: TRBJ2-3; V gene: TRBV10-3; CDR3 protein: CAISGATDTQYF; CDR3 DNA: TGTGCCATCAGTGGGGCGACAGATACGCAGTATTTT
clone size: NA; D gene: NA; J gene: TRBJ1-6; V gene: TRBV6-6; CDR3 protein: CASRKPTGFDSPLHF; CDR3 DNA: TGTGCCAGCAGGAAACCTACAGGTTTCGATTCACCCCTCCACTTT
clone size: NA; D gene: NA; J gene: TRBJ2-5; V gene: TRBV25-1; CDR3 protein: CASSERGHQETQYF; CDR3 DNA: TGTGCCAGCAGTGAGCGGGGGCACCAAGAGACCCAGTACTTC
clone size: NA; D gene: TRBD1; J gene: TRBJ1-1; V gene: TRBV6-2/TRBV6-3; CDR3 protein: CASSAGTGGLNTEAFF; CDR3 DNA: TGTGCCAGCAGTGCCGGGACAGGGGGCTTGAACACTGAAGCTTTCTTT
clone size: NA; D gene: NA; J gene: TRBJ2-5; V gene: TRBV6-6; CDR3 protein: CASSTGDSKETQYF; CDR3 DNA: TGTGCCAGCAGCACGGGGGACAGTAAAGAGACCCAGTACTTC
clone size: NA; D gene: NA; J gene: TRBJ2-1; V gene: TRBV12-3/TRBV12-4; CDR3 protein: CASSLGRGWQFF; CDR3 DNA: TGTGCCAGCAGTTTAGGCAGGGGATGGCAGTTCTTC
clone size: NA; D gene: TRBD1; J gene: TRBJ2-7; V gene: TRBV10-3; CDR3 protein: CAISESTGRDLIYEQYF; CDR3 DNA: TGTGCCATCAGTGAGTCGACAGGGAGAGACTTAATCTACGAGCAGTACTTC
clone size: NA; D gene: TRBD2; J gene: TRBJ2-2; V gene: TRBV5-6; CDR3 protein: CASSFQRGYLGELFF; CDR3 DNA: TGTGCCAGCAGCTTCCAGCGGGGTTACCTCGGGGAGCTGTTTTTT
clone size: NA; D gene: TRBD2; J gene: TRBJ2-1; V gene: TRBV7-3; CDR3 protein: CASSPTSGGSPYNEQFF; CDR3 DNA: TGTGCCAGCAGCCCCACATCGGGGGGGTCCCCCTACAATGAGCAGTTCTTC
clone size: NA; D gene: NA; J gene: TRBJ2-3; V gene: TRBV19; CDR3 protein: CASSNTPPRRRFTDTQYF; CDR3 DNA: TGTGCCAGTAGCAATACACCCCCCCGACGGAGGTTCACAGATACGCAGTATTTT
clone size: once; D gene: NA; J gene: TRBJ2-1; V gene: TRBV14; CDR3 protein: CASSQDLTGSGNEQFF; CDR3 DNA: TGTGCCAGCAGCCAAGATTTAACAGGTTCAGGCAATGAGCAGTTCTTC
clone size: NA; D gene: TRBD1; J gene: TRBJ2-1; V gene: TRBV18; CDR3 protein: CASLRTGGNNEQFF; CDR3 DNA: TGTGCCAGCTTACGGACAGGGGGGAACAATGAGCAGTTCTTC
clone size: NA; D gene: NA; J gene: TRBJ1-4; V gene: TRBV9; CDR3 protein: CASSVAQGLLNEKLFF; CDR3 DNA: TGTGCCAGCAGCGTAGCCCAGGGCTTACTTAATGAAAAACTGTTTTTT
clone size: few; D gene: NA; J gene: TRBJ2-1; V gene: TRBV5-1; CDR3 protein: CASSRSRNEQFF; CDR3 DNA: TGCGCCAGCAGCCGGAGCAGAAATGAGCAGTTCTTC
clone size: NA; D gene: NA; J gene: TRBJ1-5; V gene: TRBV18; CDR3 protein: CASSPPGTDQPQHF; CDR3 DNA: TGTGCCAGCTCACCCCCGGGAACAGATCAGCCCCAGCATTTT
clone size: NA; D gene: NA; J gene: TRBJ2-4; V gene: TRBV19; CDR3 protein: CASSIGNRLLAKNIQYF; CDR3 DNA: TGTGCCAGTAGTATAGGGAACAGGCTTTTAGCCAAAAACATTCAGTACTTC
clone size: NA; D gene: NA; J gene: TRBJ1-6; V gene: TRBV3-1/TRBV3-2; CDR3 protein: CASSQTGRDSPLHF; CDR3 DNA: TGTGCCAGCAGCCAAACGGGGAGGGATTCACCCCTCCACTTT
clone size: NA; D gene: NA; J gene: TRBJ1-4; V gene: TRBV3-1/TRBV3-2; CDR3 protein: CASSQRGEGVTEKLFF; CDR3 DNA: TGTGCCAGCAGCCAGCGCGGGGAGGGGGTTACTGAAAAACTGTTTTTT
clone size: NA; D gene: NA; J gene: TRBJ2-2; V gene: TRBV14; CDR3 protein: CASSPLGTTNTGELFF; CDR3 DNA: TGTGCCAGCAGCCCCCTGGGGACAACGAACACCGGGGAGCTGTTTTTT
clone size: NA; D gene: TRBD2; J gene: TRBJ2-2; V gene: TRBV15; CDR3 protein: CATTASGGSGELFF; CDR3 DNA: TGTGCCACCACGGCTAGCGGGGGGTCCGGGGAGCTGTTTTTT
clone size: NA; D gene: TRBD2; J gene: TRBJ2-7; V gene: TRBV10-2; CDR3 protein: CASTEVLSGAYSYEQYF; CDR3 DNA: TGCGCCAGCACCGAGGTTCTTAGCGGGGCGTATTCCTACGAGCAGTACTTC
clone size: NA; D gene: NA; J gene: TRBJ1-2; V gene: TRBV29-1; CDR3 protein: CSVEGRDVGYTF; CDR3 DNA: TGCAGCGTTGAAGGTCGAGATGTAGGCTACACCTTC
clone size: NA; D gene: NA; J gene: TRBJ1-2; V gene: TRBV15; CDR3 protein: CATSKAQEGYGYTF; CDR3 DNA: TGTGCCACCAGCAAAGCCCAGGAGGGGTATGGCTACACCTTC
clone size: NA; D gene: TRBD1; J gene: TRBJ1-2; V gene: TRBV5-1; CDR3 protein: CASSLTGDNHGYTF; CDR3 DNA: TGCGCCAGCAGCCTGACAGGGGACAATCATGGCTACACCTTC
clone size: NA; D gene: NA; J gene: TRBJ1-2; V gene: TRBV3-1/TRBV3-2; CDR3 protein: CASSPRLVPIDGYTF; CDR3 DNA: TGTGCCAGCAGCCCGCGTCTAGTTCCGATCGATGGCTACACCTTC
clone size: NA; D gene: NA; J gene: TRBJ1-1; V gene: TRBV5-6; CDR3 protein: CASSPLRENTEAFF; CDR3 DNA: TGTGCCAGCAGTCCACTGCGGGAGAACACTGAAGCTTTCTTT
clone size: NA; D gene: NA; J gene: TRBJ2-1; V gene: TRBV27; CDR3 protein: CASSYSRGGNEQFF; CDR3 DNA: TGTGCCAGCAGTTATAGCAGGGGAGGGAATGAGCAGTTCTTC